This passage covers 26 T cell receptor beta chains from one sample sequenced in a study of patients and donors after allogeneic stem cell transplantation. MiXCR was run by TCRdb on the RT-PCR reads, yielding one entry per CDR3 protein. The profile shows about 960,000 distinct CDR3 sequences, approximately 19% of them singletons. The sample consisted of blood, either unsorted or a sorted T cell fraction (not recorded which). These receptors originate from a human donor who was either an allogeneic HSCT recipient or a stem cell or donor lymphocyte infusion donor (not recorded which). It is not recorded whose cells these are; they may come from a transplant donor.

The V gene is TRBV4-2, the J gene TRBJ2-7; D is possibly TRBD1 or TRBD2 (5 bases each). CDR3 length: 18 residues. Trimming stripped 4 bases from V and 0 bases from J, with 22 bases between. The germline V gene encodes CDR1 LGHNA and CDR2 YNFKEQ. DNA for the CDR3: TGTGCCAGCAGCCCCCTCTGGAGAGGGGTTGCATTCTCCTACGAGCAGTACTTC. It codes for CASSPLWRGVAFSYEQYF.

This clonotype was counted a few times. The chain couples TRBV4-1 to TRBJ2-7; possible D gene TRBD2, 5 bases. V lost 0 bases to trimming and J lost 0 bases, with 9 bases between them. The germline CDR1 and CDR2 sequences are MGHRA and YSYEKL. CDR3 length equals 15 residues. For the CDR3, the DNA is TGCGCCAGCAGCCAAGACCCGGGGTTCTCCTACGAGCAGTACTTC. It codes for CASSQDPGFSYEQYF.

The J gene is TRBJ2-5, the V gene TRBV24-1; 10 bases agree with TRBD1. Trimming at V came to 4 bases and at J to 5 bases, leaving 9 bases not matched to a gene. CDR1 and CDR2 (germline): KGHDR, SFDVKD. CDR3 length: 16 residues. In DNA form, the CDR3 reads TGTGCCACCAGTGACCACGGGACAGGGGACGGGGAGACCCAGTACTTC. Its translation: CATSDHGTGDGETQYF.

The chain combines TRBV7-2 with TRBJ1-6; D is perhaps TRBD1 (5 bases). Germline V gene data show CDR1 as SGHTA and CDR2 as FQGNSA. V was pared by 6 bases and J by 0 bases, with 9 bases between. The CDR3 runs to 15 residues. The CDR3 DNA sequence: TGTGCCAGCAGACCCGACAGCTCCTATAATTCACCCCTCCACTTT. Amino acid sequence: CASRPDSSYNSPLHF.

The chain combines TRBV6-2 or TRBV6-3 with TRBJ2-3, with D possibly matching TRBD1 (5 bases). Germline CDR1 MNHEY, CDR2 SVGEGT. Trimming pared 9 bases from V and 1 base from J, leaving 17 bases between. The CDR3 is 15 amino acids. CDR3 sequence reads: CASHPGARRTDTQYF. The CDR3 DNA follows: TGTGCCAGTCATCCTGGGGCCAGGCGCACAGATACGCAGTATTTT.

The V and J genes are TRBV5-1 and TRBJ1-4; the D is unclear. In germline, CDR1 is SGHRS, CDR2 YFSETQ. The ends were cut back, 0 bases at V and 7 bases at J, with 7 bases in the middle. This CDR3 region has 13 residues. This CDR3 is CASSLGNSEKLFF. CDR3 DNA: TGCGCCAGCAGCTTGGGGAACTCTGAAAAACTGTTTTTT.

V usage is TRBV5-1 and J usage is TRBJ1-5; 8 positions match TRBD1. The V and J ends lost 0 bases and 0 bases, in that order; junction bases with no gene match: 11. CDR1 is SGHRS, CDR2 YFSETQ, per germline. This CDR3 comprises 19 residues. CDR3 in amino acids: CASSLAGQGPRRSNQPQHF. The DNA of the CDR3 is TGCGCCAGCAGCTTGGCAGGACAGGGCCCCCGTCGTAGCAATCAGCCCCAGCATTTT.

This chain links TRBV20-1 with TRBJ2-1, with TRBD2 matching 8 bases. The junction had 9 bases not matched to a gene; V was cut back by 0 bases and J by 8 bases. From germline, CDR1 is DFQATT and CDR2 SNEGSKA (reference sequence). The CDR3 totals 15 residues. The CDR3 protein is CSARDQRGHFYEQFF. Written as DNA, the CDR3 is TGCAGTGCTAGAGATCAGCGGGGGCATTTCTATGAGCAGTTCTTC.

The chain employs TRBV7-2 and TRBJ1-5; D perhaps matches TRBD1 (5 bases). V was shortened by 4 bases and J by 4 bases, with 20 bases between the two germline ends. The V gene's germline CDR1 is SGHTA and CDR2 FQGNSA. The CDR3 spans 17 residues. The CDR3 sequence is CASSSSPGTGKNQPQHF. The DNA for the CDR3 is TGTGCCAGCAGCTCCTCCCCCGGGACGGGGAAAAATCAGCCCCAGCATTTT.

This clonotype was counted many times. Sequence at one end of the junction differs from germline and may be a read error. The rearrangement uses TRBV5-1 and TRBJ2-3; possibly TRBD2 for D (5 bases). Germline V gives CDR1 SGHRS, CDR2 YFSETQ. The CDR3 loop spans 15 amino acids. CDR3 DNA: TGTGCCAGCAGCTTGGCTGGAGGAAGCACAGATACGCAGTATTTT. The encoded protein is CASSLAGGSTDTQYF.

This clonotype was seen a handful of times. The chain recombines TRBV6-1 with TRBJ2-2; D perhaps matches TRBD1 (6 bases). The V gene's germline CDR1 is MNHNS and CDR2 SASEGT. Trimming removed 6 bases at V and 1 base at J, with 15 bases between. This CDR3 comprises 16 residues. The chain's CDR3 is CASSSWGPGNTGELFF. For the CDR3, the DNA is TGTGCCAGCAGCTCGTGGGGGCCGGGGAACACCGGGGAGCTGTTTTTT.

This chain connects TRBV18 to TRBJ2-2, with D perhaps matching TRBD1 (5 bases). The V end was cut by 1 base, the J end by 4 bases, with 13 bases between. Germline V gene sequence: CDR1 KGHSH, CDR2 LQKENI. CDR3 length: 16 residues. The CDR3 DNA sequence: TGTGCCAGCTCACCACGATCGCAGGGTCTCACCGGGGAGCTGTTTTTT. As protein: CASSPRSQGLTGELFF.

This clonotype was detected ten times or more. The chain joins TRBV24-1 to TRBJ2-1; TRBD2 matches at 8 bases. Unmatched junction bases numbered 18, after V lost 2 bases and J lost 10 bases. The CDR3 contains 18 residues. Looked up from germline, CDR1 is KGHDR and CDR2 is SFDVKD. CDR3 residues: CATSDSSRAAGVLREQFF. The CDR3 nucleotides read TGTGCCACCAGTGATTCATCCCGTGCAGCGGGGGTTTTAAGAGAGCAGTTCTTC.

The CDR3 region is CASSALGTGVYEQYF. The DNA of the CDR3 is TGTGCCAGCAGTGCCCTCGGGACAGGGGTATACGAGCAGTACTTC. V is TRBV27 and J is TRBJ2-7; 10 nucleotides align to TRBD1. There are 15 residues in the CDR3. The V gene's germline CDR1 is MNHEY and CDR2 SMNVEV (reference sequence). The trim removed 5 bases at V and 4 bases at J, leaving 8 bases unmatched.

This clonotype was found a few times. DNA for the CDR3: TGCAGTGCTAAAGGACAGCTCCTAAGGTATGAGCAGTTCTTC. Protein sequence: CSAKGQLLRYEQFF. The chain has TRBV20-1 and TRBJ2-1; D may be TRBD1 (6 bases). The CDR3 totals 14 residues. Deletions cut 4 bases from V and 8 bases from J, with 18 bases between. CDR1 DFQATT and CDR2 SNEGSKA come from the germline V gene (reference sequence).

V gene TRBV20-1 combines with J gene TRBJ1-5; weak D call: TRBD1 (5 bases). This CDR3 has 13 amino acids. Germline values: CDR1 DFQATT, CDR2 SNEGSKA (reference sequence). V lost 6 bases, J lost 0 bases, and 9 bases lay in between. For the CDR3, the DNA is TGCAGTGCCCTAAGGGGTAGCAATCAGCCCCAGCATTTT. This gives the protein CSALRGSNQPQHF.

This chain uses TRBV7-8 with TRBJ1-4, with 8 bases matching TRBD1. There are 16 residues in the CDR3. The V gene end was trimmed by 2 bases and the J gene end by 8 bases; junction bases not matched to a gene: 10. Germline values: CDR1 SGHVS, CDR2 FQNEAQ. The CDR3 region has the DNA TGTGCCAGCAGCTTACCTGAGGACAGGGTAGAAGAAAAACTGTTTTTT. Translating it yields CASSLPEDRVEEKLFF.

This clonotype has more than one count but fewer than ten. V is TRBV20-1 and J is TRBJ1-1; no reliable D call. Germline V gene sequence: CDR1 DFQATT, CDR2 SNEGSKA (reference sequence). CDR3 length: 12 amino acids. The ends were cut back, 4 bases at V and 5 bases at J, with 11 bases in the middle. For the CDR3, the DNA is TGCAGTGCTACCCGGGCGGGGACTGAAGCTTTCTTT. Protein: CSATRAGTEAFF.

CDR3 nucleotide sequence: TGTGCCAGCACCCCGTTTAACAGGGGCTACGAGCAGTACTTC. Protein sequence: CASTPFNRGYEQYF. V usage is TRBV6-1 and J usage is TRBJ2-7, with 7 bases that match TRBD1. CDR3 length equals 14 residues. With V trimmed by 7 bases and J by 3 bases, 9 bases remained unmatched. The germline gives CDR1 MNHNS, CDR2 SASEGT.

J is TRBJ2-5 and V is TRBV5-4; D is possibly TRBD1 (5 bases). The CDR3 sequence is 16 residues long. V shed 4 bases and J shed 2 bases, with 18 bases lying between them. The germline gives CDR1 SGHNT, CDR2 YYREEE (reference sequence). CDR3 amino acids: CASSLGVGADQETQYF. The CDR3 DNA is TGTGCCAGCAGCCTCGGCGTAGGGGCGGATCAAGAGACCCAGTACTTC.

This clonotype was seen a few times. The genes are TRBV18 and TRBJ1-3; possible D gene TRBD1, 5 bases. Germline V CDR1 and CDR2: KGHSH, LQKENI. Trimming took 2 bases from V and 0 from J, leaving 11 bases between them. The CDR3 is 16 amino acids. The DNA for the CDR3 is TGTGCCAGCTCACCAGCGGACACGTACTCTGGAAACACCATATATTTT. Amino acids: CASSPADTYSGNTIYF.

The V gene is TRBV30, the J gene TRBJ1-5; TRBD1 is a possible D gene (6 bases). Germline CDR1 is GTSNPN and CDR2 is SVGIG (reference sequence). There are 18 residues in the CDR3. V dropped 0 bases and J dropped 0 bases, with 18 bases sitting between them. The CDR3 DNA reads as TGTGCCTGGAGTGTAACCGGCTCGCCGACAGGTAGCAATCAGCCCCAGCATTTT. Protein product: CAWSVTGSPTGSNQPQHF.

The V call is TRBV3-1, the J call TRBJ1-1; D may be TRBD1 (5 bases). V lost 4 bases to trimming and J lost 9 bases, with 18 bases between them. CDR3 size: 14 residues. Germline assignment: CDR1 LGHDT and CDR2 YNNKEL (reference sequence). In DNA, the CDR3 is TGTGCCAGCAGCCCCCCTTCCGTGGGACGAAAAGCTTTCTTT. This codes for CASSPPSVGRKAFF.

The chain joins TRBV7-9 to TRBJ2-7; 10 bases are shared with TRBD1. Germline CDR1 SEHNR, CDR2 FQNEAQ (reference sequence). Losses at the gene ends were 7 bases for V and 4 bases for J; bases not matched to a gene: 10. The CDR3 extends over 15 amino acids. The CDR3 region has the DNA TGTGCCAGCACCCTCATCGGGACAGGGGCGTACGAGCAGTACTTC. Its translation: CASTLIGTGAYEQYF.

The CDR3 DNA sequence: TGCAGTGCTAGAGAGGCTAGCGGGAGCGGCGAGACCCAGTACTTC. The encoded protein is CSAREASGSGETQYF. V is TRBV20-1 and J is TRBJ2-5; TRBD2 matches at 10 bases. The CDR3 covers 15 residues. Germline-derived CDR1 and CDR2 are DFQATT and SNEGSKA (reference sequence). With V trimmed by 0 bases and J by 5 bases, 6 bases remained unmatched.

The rearrangement links TRBV2 to TRBJ2-5, with 9 bases that match TRBD2. The CDR3 totals 14 residues. After removal of 6 bases from V and 4 bases from J, the junction contained 6 bases not matched to a gene. Germline V gives CDR1 SNHLY, CDR2 FYNNEI. The CDR3, as DNA: TGTGCCAGCAGGTCGGCTAGCGGGGCAGAGACCCAGTACTTC. This encodes CASRSASGAETQYF.